This TCR beta chain was identified in a study of Ad26.COV2.S vaccination and SARS-CoV-2 variants. General study results and limits: The placebo group had lower spike-specific TCR breadth than the vaccine recipients did. Vaccine and placebo recipients had similar non-spike TCR breadth.

As for treatment: roughly 19 received Ad26.COV2.S at low or high dose, single or two shots; five or six received placebo; per-sample allocation not given. The samples were gathered on day 63 after the first injection of vaccine or placebo. Germline V gene data show CDR1 as KGHDR and CDR2 as SFDVKD. The V end lost 3 bases, the J end lost 5 bases, and 15 bases lay between the germline ends. The CDR3 covers 16 residues. TCRdb's table, derived via immunoSEQ multiplex PCR, lists solely in-frame clones and lacks some. Counted here are about 420,000 clones, around 87% occurring once; the ten biggest clones make up 3.6%. Note on this clone: Its target is not known.

The source material was peripheral blood, sampled in a trial of Ad26.COV2.S vaccine versus placebo. The TCR comes from a person between 18 and 59 years old who received the Ad26.COV2.S COVID-19 vaccine or a placebo. The V call is TRBV24-1, the J call TRBJ2-2; weak D call: TRBD1 (6 bases). The CDR3 protein is CATSDNRVFGTGELFF. For the CDR3, the DNA is TGTGCCACCAGTGATAACAGGGTTTTCGGGACCGGGGAGCTGTTTTTT.